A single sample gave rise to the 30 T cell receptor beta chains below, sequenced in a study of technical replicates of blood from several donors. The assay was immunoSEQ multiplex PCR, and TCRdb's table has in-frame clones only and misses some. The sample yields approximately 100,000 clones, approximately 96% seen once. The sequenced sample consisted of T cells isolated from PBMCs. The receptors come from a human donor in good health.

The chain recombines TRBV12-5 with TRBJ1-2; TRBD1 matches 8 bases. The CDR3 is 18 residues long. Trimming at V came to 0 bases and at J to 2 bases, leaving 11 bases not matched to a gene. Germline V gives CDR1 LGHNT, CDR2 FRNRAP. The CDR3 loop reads CASGLVLVQGVGNYGYTF. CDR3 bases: TGTGCTAGTGGTTTGGTACTGGTACAGGGGGTAGGGAACTATGGCTACACCTTC.

CDR3 sequence (DNA): TGTGCCAGCAGCTCAGCCGGGCTAGCGGGCACAGATACGCAGTATTTT. Its protein is CASSSAGLAGTDTQYF. The chain is built from TRBV7-8 and TRBJ2-3; 7 bases are shared with TRBD2. Germline V gene lookup returns CDR1 SGHVS and CDR2 FQNEAQ. The CDR3 has 16 residues. The J segment lost 1 base and the V segment lost 4 bases, leaving 8 bases of the junction unmatched.

The CDR3 is CASSAAGTSVHEQYF. The CDR3 DNA follows: TGTGCCAGCAGCGCGGCCGGGACTAGCGTGCACGAGCAGTACTTC. The chain combines TRBV9 with TRBJ2-7; 10 bases align to TRBD2. The CDR3 has 15 residues. The germline V gene has CDR1 SGDLS and CDR2 YYNGEE. The junction had 8 bases not matched to a gene; V was cut back by 3 bases and J by 5 bases.

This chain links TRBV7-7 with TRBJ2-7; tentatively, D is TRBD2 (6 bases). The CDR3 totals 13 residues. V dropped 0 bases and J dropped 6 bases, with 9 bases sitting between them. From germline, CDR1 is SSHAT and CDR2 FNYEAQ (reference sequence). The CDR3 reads CASSLAPRGEQYF. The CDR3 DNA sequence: TGTGCCAGCAGCTTAGCCCCGCGGGGCGAGCAGTACTTC. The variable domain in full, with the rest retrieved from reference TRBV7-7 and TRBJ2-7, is GAGVSQSPRYKVTKRGQDVTLRCDPISSHATLYWYQQALGQGPEFLTYFNYEAQPDKSGLPSDRFSAERPEGSISTLTIQRTEQRDSAMYRCASSLAPRGEQYFGPGTRLTVT.

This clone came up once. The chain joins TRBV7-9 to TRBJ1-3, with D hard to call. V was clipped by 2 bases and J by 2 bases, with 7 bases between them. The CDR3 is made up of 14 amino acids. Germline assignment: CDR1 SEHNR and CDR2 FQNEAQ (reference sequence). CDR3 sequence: CASSLSGTGNTIYF. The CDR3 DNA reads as TGTGCCAGCAGCTTATCCGGGACTGGAAACACCATATATTTT.

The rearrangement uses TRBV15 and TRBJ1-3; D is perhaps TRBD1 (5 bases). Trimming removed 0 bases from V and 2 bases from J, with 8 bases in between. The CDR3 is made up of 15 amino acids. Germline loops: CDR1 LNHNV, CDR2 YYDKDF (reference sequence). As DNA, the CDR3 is TGTGCCACCAGCAGAGACTGGGGGGCTGGAAACACCATATATTTT. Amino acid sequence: CATSRDWGAGNTIYF. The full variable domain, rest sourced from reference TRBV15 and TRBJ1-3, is DAMVIQNPRYQVTQFGKPVTLSCSQTLNHNVMYWYQQKSSQAPKLLFHYYDKDFNNEADTPDNFQSRRPNTSFCFLDIRSPGLGDTAMYLCATSRDWGAGNTIYFGEGSWLTVV.

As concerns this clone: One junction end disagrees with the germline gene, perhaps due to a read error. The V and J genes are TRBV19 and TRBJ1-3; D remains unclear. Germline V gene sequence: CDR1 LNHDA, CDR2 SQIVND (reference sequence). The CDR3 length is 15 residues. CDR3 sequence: CASSVDNTSGNTIYF. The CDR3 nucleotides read TGTGCCAGTAGTGTAGACAACACCTCTGGAAACACCATATATTTT.

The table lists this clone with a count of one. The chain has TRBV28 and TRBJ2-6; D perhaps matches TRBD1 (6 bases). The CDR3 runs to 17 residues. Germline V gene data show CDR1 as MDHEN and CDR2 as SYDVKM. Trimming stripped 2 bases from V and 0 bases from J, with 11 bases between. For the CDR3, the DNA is TGTGCCAGCAGTTTAAGGGGGTGGTTCTCTGGGGCCAACGTCCTGACTTTC. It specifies CASSLRGWFSGANVLTF.

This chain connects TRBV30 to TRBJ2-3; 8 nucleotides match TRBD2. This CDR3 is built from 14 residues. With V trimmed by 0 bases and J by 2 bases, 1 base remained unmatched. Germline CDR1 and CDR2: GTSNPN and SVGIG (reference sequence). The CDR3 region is CAWSVAGATDTQYF. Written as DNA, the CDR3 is TGTGCCTGGAGTGTAGCGGGGGCCACAGATACGCAGTATTTT.

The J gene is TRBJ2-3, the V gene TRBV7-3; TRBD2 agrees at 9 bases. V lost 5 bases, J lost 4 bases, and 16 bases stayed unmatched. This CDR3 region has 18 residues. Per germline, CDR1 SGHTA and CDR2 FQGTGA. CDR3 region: CASSNLAGAGLGADTQYF. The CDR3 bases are TGTGCCAGCAGCAACTTAGCGGGGGCGGGTCTAGGGGCAGATACGCAGTATTTT.

For the CDR3, the DNA is TGTGCCAGCAGCTTAGCGGGCAGGGATCCGTACGAGCAGTACTTC. Translation: CASSLAGRDPYEQYF. V and J are TRBV7-9 and TRBJ2-7, with D perhaps TRBD1 (5 bases). V gave up 0 bases and J gave up 4 bases, with 13 bases separating them. The V gene's germline CDR1 is SEHNR and CDR2 FQNEAQ (reference sequence). The CDR3 is 15 residues long.

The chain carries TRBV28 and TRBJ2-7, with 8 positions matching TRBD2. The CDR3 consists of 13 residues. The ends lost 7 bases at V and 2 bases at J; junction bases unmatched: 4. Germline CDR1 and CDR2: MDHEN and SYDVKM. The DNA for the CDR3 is TGTGCCAGCATAACTAGCGGTACCTACGAGCAGTACTTC. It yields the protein CASITSGTYEQYF.

The CDR3 region is CASGDTFAYEQYF. CDR3 nucleotides: TGTGCCAGCGGGGACACTTTTGCCTACGAGCAGTACTTC. The J gene is TRBJ2-7, the V gene TRBV2; possibly TRBD1 for D (6 bases). Deletions cut 8 bases from V and 2 bases from J, with 13 bases between. CDR3 size: 13 residues. Per the germline V gene, CDR1 is SNHLY and CDR2 is FYNNEI. Full variable domain (rest looked up from reference TRBV2 and TRBJ2-7): EPEVTQTPSHQVTQMGQEVILRCVPISNHLYFYWYRQILGQKVEFLVSFYNNEISEKSEIFDDQFSVERPDGSNFTLKIRSTKLEDSAMYFCASGDTFAYEQYFGPGTRLTVT.

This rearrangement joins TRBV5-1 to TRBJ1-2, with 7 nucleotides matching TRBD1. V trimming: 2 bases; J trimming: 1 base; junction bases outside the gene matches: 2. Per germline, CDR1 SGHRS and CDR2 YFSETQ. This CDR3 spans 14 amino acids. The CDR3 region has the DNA TGCGCCAGCAGCTTCCCAGGGGGTAACTATGGCTACACCTTC. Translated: CASSFPGGNYGYTF.

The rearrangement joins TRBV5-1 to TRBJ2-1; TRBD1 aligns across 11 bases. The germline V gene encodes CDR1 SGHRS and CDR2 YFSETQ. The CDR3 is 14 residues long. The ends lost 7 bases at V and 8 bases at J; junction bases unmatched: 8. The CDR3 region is CASGPGQGDDEQFF. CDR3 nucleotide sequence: TGCGCCAGCGGTCCGGGACAGGGGGATGATGAGCAGTTCTTC.

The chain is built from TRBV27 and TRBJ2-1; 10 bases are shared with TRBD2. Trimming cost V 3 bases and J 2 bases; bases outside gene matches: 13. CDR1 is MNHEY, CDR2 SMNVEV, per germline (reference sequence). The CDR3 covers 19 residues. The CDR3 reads CASSLESSGRPLTYNEQFF. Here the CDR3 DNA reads TGTGCCAGCAGTTTGGAAAGTAGCGGGAGGCCCCTTACCTACAATGAGCAGTTCTTC.

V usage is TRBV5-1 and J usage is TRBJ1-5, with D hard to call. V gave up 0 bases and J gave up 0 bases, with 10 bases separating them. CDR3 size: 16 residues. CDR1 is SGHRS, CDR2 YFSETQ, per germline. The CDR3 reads CASSLDSSISNQPQHF. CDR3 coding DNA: TGCGCCAGCAGCTTGGACAGTTCTATTAGCAATCAGCCCCAGCATTTT.

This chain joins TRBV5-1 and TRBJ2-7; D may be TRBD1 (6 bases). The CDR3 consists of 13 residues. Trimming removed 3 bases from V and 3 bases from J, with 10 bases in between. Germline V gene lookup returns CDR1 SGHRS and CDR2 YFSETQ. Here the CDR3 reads CASSYPGVYEQYF. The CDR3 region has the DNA TGCGCCAGCAGCTACCCAGGGGTCTACGAGCAGTACTTC.

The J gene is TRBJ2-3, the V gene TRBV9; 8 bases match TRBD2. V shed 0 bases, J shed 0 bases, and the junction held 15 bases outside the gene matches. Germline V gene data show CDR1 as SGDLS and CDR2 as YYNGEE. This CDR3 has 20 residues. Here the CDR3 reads CASSVGTIAGYLTSTDTQYF. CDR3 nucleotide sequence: TGTGCCAGCAGCGTAGGAACGATAGCGGGGTACCTAACTAGCACAGATACGCAGTATTTT.

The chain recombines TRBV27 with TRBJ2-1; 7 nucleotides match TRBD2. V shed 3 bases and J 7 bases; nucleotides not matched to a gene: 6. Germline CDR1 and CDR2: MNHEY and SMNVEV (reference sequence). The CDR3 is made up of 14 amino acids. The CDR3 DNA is TGTGCCAGCAGTTTGGGGGGGTCCCCAAATGAGCAGTTCTTC. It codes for CASSLGGSPNEQFF.

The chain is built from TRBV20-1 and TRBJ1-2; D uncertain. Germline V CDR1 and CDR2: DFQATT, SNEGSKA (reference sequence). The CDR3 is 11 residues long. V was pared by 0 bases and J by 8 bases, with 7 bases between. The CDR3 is CSARDSWGYTF. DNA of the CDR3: TGCAGTGCTAGAGACAGTTGGGGCTACACCTTC.

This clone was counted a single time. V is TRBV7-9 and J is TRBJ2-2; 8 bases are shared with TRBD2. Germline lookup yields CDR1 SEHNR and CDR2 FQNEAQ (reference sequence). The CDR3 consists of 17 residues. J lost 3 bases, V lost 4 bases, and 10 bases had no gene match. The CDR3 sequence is CASSSPLAAIYTGELFF. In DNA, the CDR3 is TGTGCCAGCAGCTCCCCACTAGCGGCCATCTACACCGGGGAGCTGTTTTTT.

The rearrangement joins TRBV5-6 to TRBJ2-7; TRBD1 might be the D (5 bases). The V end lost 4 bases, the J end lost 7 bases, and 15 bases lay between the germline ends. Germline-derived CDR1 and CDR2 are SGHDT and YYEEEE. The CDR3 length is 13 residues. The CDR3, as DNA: TGTGCCAGCAGCCTCGGCAGGGCAGAAGAGCAGTACTTC. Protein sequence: CASSLGRAEEQYF.

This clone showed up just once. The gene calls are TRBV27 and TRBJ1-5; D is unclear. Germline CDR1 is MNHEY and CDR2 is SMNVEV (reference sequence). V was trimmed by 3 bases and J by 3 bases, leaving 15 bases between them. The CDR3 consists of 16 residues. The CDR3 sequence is CASSLTIPGFNQPQHF. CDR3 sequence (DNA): TGTGCCAGCAGTTTGACAATCCCGGGATTCAATCAGCCCCAGCATTTT.

The chain's CDR3 is CASTWTGGGTNTEAFF. The CDR3 DNA follows: TGCGCCAGCACGTGGACAGGGGGTGGGACGAACACTGAAGCTTTCTTT. The chain joins TRBV5-1 to TRBJ1-1, with TRBD1 identical over 10 bases. Germline trimming cut 6 bases from V and 1 base from J; bases unmatched to any gene: 9. Germline V gene lookup returns CDR1 SGHRS and CDR2 YFSETQ. The CDR3 runs to 16 residues.

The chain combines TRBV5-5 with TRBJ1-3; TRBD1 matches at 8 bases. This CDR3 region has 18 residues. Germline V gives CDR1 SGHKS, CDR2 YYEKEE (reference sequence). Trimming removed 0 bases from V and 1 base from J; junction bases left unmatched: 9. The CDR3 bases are TGTGCCAGCAGCTTGGTTCGGGGGCAGGGGGCTTCTGGAAACACCATATATTTT. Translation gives CASSLVRGQGASGNTIYF.

CDR3 in amino acids: CASSESEAPGETQYF. The CDR3 region has the DNA TGTGCCAGCAGTGAATCGGAGGCGCCGGGAGAGACCCAGTACTTC. This chain connects TRBV6-1 to TRBJ2-5; tentative D call: TRBD2 (5 bases). Trimming stripped 2 bases from V and 4 bases from J, with 14 bases between. The germline CDR1 and CDR2 sequences are MNHNS and SASEGT. This CDR3 is 15 amino acids long.

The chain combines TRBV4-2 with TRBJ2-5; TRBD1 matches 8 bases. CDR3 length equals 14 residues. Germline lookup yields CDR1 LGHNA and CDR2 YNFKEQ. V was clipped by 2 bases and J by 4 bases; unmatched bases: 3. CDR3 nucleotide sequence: TGTGCCAGCAGCCAACAGGGGGCTTTAGAGACCCAGTACTTC. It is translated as CASSQQGALETQYF.

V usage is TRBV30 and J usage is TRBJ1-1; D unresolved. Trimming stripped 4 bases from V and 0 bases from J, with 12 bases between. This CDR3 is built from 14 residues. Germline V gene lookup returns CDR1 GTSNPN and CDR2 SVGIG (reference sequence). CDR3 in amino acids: CAWIATPMNTEAFF. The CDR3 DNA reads TGTGCCTGGATCGCAACACCGATGAACACTGAAGCTTTCTTT.

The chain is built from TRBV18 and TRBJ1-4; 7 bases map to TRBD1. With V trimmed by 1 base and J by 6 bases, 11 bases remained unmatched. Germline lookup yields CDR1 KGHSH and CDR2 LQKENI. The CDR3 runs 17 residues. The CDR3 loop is CASSPLYVGGSDEKLFF. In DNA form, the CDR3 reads TGTGCCAGCTCACCACTATATGTAGGGGGCTCGGATGAAAAACTGTTTTTT.